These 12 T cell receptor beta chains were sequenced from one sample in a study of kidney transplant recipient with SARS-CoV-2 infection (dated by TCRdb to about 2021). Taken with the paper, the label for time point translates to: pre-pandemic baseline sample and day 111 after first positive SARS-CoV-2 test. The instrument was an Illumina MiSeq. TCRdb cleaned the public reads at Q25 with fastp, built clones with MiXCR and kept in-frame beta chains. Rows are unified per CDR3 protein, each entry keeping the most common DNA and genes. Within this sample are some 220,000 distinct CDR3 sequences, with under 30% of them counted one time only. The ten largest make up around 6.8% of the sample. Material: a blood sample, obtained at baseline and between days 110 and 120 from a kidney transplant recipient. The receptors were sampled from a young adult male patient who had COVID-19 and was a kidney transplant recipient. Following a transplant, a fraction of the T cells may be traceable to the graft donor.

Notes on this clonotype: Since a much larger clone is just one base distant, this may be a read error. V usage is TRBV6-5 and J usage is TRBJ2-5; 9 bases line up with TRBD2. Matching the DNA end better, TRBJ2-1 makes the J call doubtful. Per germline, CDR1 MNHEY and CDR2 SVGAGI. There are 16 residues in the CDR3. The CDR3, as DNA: TGTGCCAGCAGTTCCGATAGCGGGGGCCTCTGCAATGAGCAGTTCTTC. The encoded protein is CASSSDSGGLCNEQFF.

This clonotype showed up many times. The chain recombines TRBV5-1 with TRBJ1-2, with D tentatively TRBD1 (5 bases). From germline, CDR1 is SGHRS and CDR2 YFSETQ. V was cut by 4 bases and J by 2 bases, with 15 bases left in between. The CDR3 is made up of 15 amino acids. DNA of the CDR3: TGCGCCAGCAGCACCGGAGGGGTGCGGAACTATGGCTACACCTTC. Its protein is CASSTGGVRNYGYTF.

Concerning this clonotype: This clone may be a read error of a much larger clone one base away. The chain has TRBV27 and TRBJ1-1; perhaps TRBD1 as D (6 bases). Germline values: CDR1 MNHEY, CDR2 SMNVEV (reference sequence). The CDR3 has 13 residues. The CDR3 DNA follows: TGTGCCAACAGTTCTGACAGGATGCAGAAAGCTTTCTTT. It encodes CANSSDRMQKAFF.

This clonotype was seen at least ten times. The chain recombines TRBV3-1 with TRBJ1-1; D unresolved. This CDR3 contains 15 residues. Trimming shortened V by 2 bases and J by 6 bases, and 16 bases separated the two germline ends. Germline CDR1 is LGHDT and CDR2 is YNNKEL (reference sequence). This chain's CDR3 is CASSQPMDRAAEAFF. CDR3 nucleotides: TGTGCCAGCAGCCAACCTATGGATAGGGCGGCTGAAGCTTTCTTT.

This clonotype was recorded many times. The CDR3 DNA reads TGTGCCAGCAGTTTATTCGGGTACGAGCAGTACTTC. The encoded protein is CASSLFGYEQYF. This chain connects TRBV28 to TRBJ2-7, with unresolved D. The germline CDR1 and CDR2 sequences are MDHEN and SYDVKM. V was pared by 1 base and J by 4 bases, with 5 bases between. The CDR3 sequence is 12 residues long.

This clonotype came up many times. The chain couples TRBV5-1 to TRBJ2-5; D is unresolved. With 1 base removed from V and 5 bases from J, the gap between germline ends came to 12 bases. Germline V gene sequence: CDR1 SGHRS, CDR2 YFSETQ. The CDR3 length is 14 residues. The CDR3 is CASSLRRPGETQYF. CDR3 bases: TGCGCCAGCAGCTTGCGGCGGCCCGGGGAGACCCAGTACTTC.

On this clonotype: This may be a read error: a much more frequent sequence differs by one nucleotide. CDR3 nucleotide sequence: TGCGCCAGCGAACGTACATCGGTTCGAAAGACCTATGGCTACATCTTC. This gives the protein CASERTSVRKTYGYIF. This chain joins TRBV5-1 and TRBJ2-4; D call uncertain. CDR1 and CDR2 from the germline V gene are SGHRS and YFSETQ. This CDR3 is 16 amino acids long.

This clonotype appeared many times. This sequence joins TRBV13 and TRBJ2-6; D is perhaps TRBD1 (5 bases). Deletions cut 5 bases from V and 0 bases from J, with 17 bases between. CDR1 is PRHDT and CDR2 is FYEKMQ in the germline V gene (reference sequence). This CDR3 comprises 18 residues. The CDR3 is CASSQDTSPYSGANVLTF. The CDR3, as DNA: TGTGCCAGCAGCCAGGACACTTCCCCCTACTCTGGGGCCAACGTCCTGACTTTC.

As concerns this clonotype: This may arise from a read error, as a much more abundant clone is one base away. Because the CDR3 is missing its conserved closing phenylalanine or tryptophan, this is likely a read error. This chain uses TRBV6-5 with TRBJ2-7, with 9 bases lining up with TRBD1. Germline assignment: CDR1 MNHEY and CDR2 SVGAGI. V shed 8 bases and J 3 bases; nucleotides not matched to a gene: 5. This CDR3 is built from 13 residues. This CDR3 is CASAPTGGYEQYL. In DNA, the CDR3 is TGTGCCAGCGCTCCGACAGGGGGCTACGAGCAGTACCTC.

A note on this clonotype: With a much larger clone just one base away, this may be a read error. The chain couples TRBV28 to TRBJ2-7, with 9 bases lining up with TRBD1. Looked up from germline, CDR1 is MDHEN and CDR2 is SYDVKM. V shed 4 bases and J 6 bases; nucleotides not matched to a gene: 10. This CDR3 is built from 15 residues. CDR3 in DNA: TGTGCCAGCAGTTCTCCGGGACAGGGAACCCGCGAGCAGTACTTC. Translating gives CASSSPGQGTREQYF.

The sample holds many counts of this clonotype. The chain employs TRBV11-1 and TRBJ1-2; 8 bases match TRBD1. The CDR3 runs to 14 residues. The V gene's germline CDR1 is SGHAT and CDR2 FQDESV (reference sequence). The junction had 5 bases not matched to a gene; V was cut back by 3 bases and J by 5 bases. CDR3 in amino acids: CASSLFQGAYGYTF. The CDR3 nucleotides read TGTGCCAGCAGCTTGTTCCAGGGGGCGTATGGCTACACCTTC.

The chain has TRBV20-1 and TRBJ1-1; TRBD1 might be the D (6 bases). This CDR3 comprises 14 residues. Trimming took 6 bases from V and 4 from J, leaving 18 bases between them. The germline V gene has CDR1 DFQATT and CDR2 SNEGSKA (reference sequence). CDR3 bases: TGCAGTGCCGTAGAGAGGACAGTGAGCACTGAAGCTTTCTTT. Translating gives CSAVERTVSTEAFF.